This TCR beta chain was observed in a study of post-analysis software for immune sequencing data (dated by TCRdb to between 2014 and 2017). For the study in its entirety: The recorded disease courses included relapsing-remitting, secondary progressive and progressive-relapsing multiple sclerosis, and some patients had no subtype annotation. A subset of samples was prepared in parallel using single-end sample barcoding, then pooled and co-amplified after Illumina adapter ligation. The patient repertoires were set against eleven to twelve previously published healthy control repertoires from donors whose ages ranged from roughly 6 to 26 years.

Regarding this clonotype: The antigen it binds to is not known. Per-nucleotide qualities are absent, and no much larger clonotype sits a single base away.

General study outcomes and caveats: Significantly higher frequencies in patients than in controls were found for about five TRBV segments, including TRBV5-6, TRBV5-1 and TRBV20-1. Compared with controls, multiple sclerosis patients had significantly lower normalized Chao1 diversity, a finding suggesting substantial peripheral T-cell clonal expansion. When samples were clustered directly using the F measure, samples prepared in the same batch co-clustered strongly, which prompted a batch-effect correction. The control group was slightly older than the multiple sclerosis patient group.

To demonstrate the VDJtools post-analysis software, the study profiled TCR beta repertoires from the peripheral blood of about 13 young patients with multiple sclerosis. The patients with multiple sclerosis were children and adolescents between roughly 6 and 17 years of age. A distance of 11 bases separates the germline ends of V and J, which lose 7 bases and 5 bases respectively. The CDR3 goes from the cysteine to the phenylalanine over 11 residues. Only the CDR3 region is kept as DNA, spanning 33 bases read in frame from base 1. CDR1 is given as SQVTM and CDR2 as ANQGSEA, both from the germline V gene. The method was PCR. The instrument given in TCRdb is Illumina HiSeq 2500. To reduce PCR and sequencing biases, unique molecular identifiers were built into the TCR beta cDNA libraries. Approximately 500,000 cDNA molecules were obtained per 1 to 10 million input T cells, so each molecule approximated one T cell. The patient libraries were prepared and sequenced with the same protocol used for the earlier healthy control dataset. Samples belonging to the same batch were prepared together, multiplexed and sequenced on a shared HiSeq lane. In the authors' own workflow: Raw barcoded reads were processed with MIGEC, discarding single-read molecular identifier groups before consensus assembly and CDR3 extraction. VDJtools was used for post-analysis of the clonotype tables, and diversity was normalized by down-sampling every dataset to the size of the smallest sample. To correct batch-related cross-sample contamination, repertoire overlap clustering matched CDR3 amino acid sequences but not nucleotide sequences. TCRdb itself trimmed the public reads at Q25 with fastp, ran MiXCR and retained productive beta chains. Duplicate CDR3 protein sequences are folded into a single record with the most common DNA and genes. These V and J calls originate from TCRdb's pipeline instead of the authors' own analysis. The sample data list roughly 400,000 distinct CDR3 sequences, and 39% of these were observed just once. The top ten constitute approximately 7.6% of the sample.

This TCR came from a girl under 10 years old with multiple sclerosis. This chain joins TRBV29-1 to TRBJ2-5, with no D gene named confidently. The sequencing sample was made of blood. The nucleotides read TGCAGCGCCCTTGTGGGGGAGACCCAGTACTTC. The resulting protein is CSALVGETQYF.